The clone carrying this T cell receptor (beta chain) was observed once. What it binds is not known. The junction and the germline gene differ at one end; a read error may be behind it. Preparation of the TCRbeta library used unique molecular identifiers. MiXCR, run by TCRdb on the PCR reads, gives a single entry per CDR3 protein. This table has 130,000 to 150,000 distinct CDR3 sequences, 8% to 10% appearing once. The CDR3 runs 16 residues. CDR1 ENHRY and CDR2 SYGVKD come from the germline V gene. The sample belongs to a study of T-cell reconstitution after alpha-beta-depleted transplantation in children. General observations from the study: A year had passed since transplant, and T-cell counts and diversity by then came mostly from newly produced T cells.

The sequencing here drew on PBMCs, mostly from graft donor cells, taken 180 days after TCRalphabeta/CD19-depleted stem cell transplant. The receptor was isolated from a female patient aged 2 to 10 who had a stem cell transplant for congenital amegakaryocytic thrombocytopenia, so the T cells may come from the graft donor. The chain employs TRBV10-3 and TRBJ1-2; 7 bases are shared with TRBD1. This CDR3 reads CAISGQGAKSNYSYTF. The CDR3 DNA follows: TGTGCCATCAGTGGACAGGGTGCCAAATCTAACTATAGCTACACCTTC.